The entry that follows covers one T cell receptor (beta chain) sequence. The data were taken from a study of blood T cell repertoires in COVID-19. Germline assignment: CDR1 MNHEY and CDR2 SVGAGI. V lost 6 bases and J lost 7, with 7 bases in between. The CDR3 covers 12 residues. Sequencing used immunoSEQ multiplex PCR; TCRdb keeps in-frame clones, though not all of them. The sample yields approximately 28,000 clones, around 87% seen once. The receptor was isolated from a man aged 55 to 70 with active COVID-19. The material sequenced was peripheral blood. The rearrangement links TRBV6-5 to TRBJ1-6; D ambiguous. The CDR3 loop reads CASRFGNSPLHF. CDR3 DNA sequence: TGTGCCAGCAGGTTCGGGAATTCACCCCTCCACTTT.